These 30 T cell receptor beta chains originate from one sample sequenced in a study of Graves' ophthalmopathy and Graves' hyperthyroidism. As the template, RNA transcripts were used to amplify TCR beta CDR3 regions. In the first round, RT-PCR was carried out with HTBI primers, and a multiplex PCR formed the second round. One entry per CDR3 protein, called by TCRdb with MiXCR from the multiplex PCR reads. Of about 550,000 distinct CDR3 sequences detected, under 40% appear once; the ten largest clones hold over 3.5%. The sample was peripheral blood or thyroid tissue (not recorded which). The receptors were sampled from an adult man with Graves' hyperthyroidism.

This clonotype was observed at least ten times. V gene TRBV2 combines with J gene TRBJ1-5, with 10 bases aligning to TRBD1. The CDR3 covers 15 residues. Trimming cost V 4 bases and J 4 bases; bases outside gene matches: 4. Germline CDR1 SNHLY, CDR2 FYNNEI. In DNA, the CDR3 is TGTGCCAGCAGTGTAAGGGACAGGGGAAATCAGCCCCAGCATTTT. This translates into CASSVRDRGNQPQHF. Full variable domain (missing parts from reference TRBV2 and TRBJ1-5): EPEVTQTPSHQVTQMGQEVILRCVPISNHLYFYWYRQILGQKVEFLVSFYNNEISEKSEIFDDQFSVERPDGSNFTLKIRSTKLEDSAMYFCASSVRDRGNQPQHFGDGTRLSIL.

The table lists this clonotype with many counts. The junction does not match germline at one end; this may be a read error. The V call is TRBV7-7, the J call TRBJ2-7; a possible D gene is TRBD1 (6 bases). This CDR3 is 16 amino acids long. The germline CDR1 and CDR2 sequences are SSHAT and FNYEAQ (reference sequence). In nucleotides, the CDR3 is TGTGCTAGCAACACGTTAAACAGGGCGAGCTCCTACGAGCAGTACTTC. Its translation: CASNTLNRASSYEQYF.

The genes are TRBV5-1 and TRBJ1-3; 8 bases are shared with TRBD1. V dropped 4 bases and J dropped 0; count of bases not matched to a gene: 6. The CDR3 extends over 16 amino acids. The V gene's germline CDR1 is SGHRS and CDR2 YFSETQ. CDR3: CASSTGQAGSGNTIYF. The DNA for the CDR3 is TGCGCCAGCAGCACGGGACAGGCAGGCTCTGGAAACACCATATATTTT.

The V and J genes are TRBV12-3 or TRBV12-4 and TRBJ1-4; possible D gene TRBD1, 5 bases. The CDR3 has 14 amino acids. V lost 4 bases and J lost 4, with 10 bases in between. CDR3 in amino acids: CASSWGGGNEKLFF. In DNA, the CDR3 is TGTGCCAGCAGTTGGGGCGGGGGTAATGAAAAACTGTTTTTT.

As regards this clonotype: A read error may explain this, as a much larger clone is one base away. The chain has TRBV7-9 and TRBJ1-4; 7 nucleotides agree with TRBD1. Germline V gene data show CDR1 as SEHNR and CDR2 as FQNEAQ (reference sequence). The CDR3 covers 15 residues. The CDR3 DNA follows: TGTGCCAGCAGCACCCACAGGGGTACTAATGGAAAACTGTTTTTT. Translation: CASSTHRGTNGKLFF.

This clonotype was recorded many times. This rearrangement joins TRBV12-3 or TRBV12-4 to TRBJ1-5; D unresolved. The CDR3 contains 15 residues. The V end was cut by 6 bases, the J end by 7 bases, with 19 bases between. CDR3 sequence reads: CASSPNRERSQPQHF. As DNA, the CDR3 is TGTGCCAGCAGCCCTAACCGGGAGCGAAGCCAGCCCCAGCATTTT.

This clonotype was found many times. V usage is TRBV7-2 and J usage is TRBJ2-2; 15 bases match TRBD2. CDR1 is SGHTA and CDR2 is FQGNSA in the germline V gene. The CDR3 is 18 residues long. The J segment lost 2 bases and the V segment lost 7 bases, leaving 8 bases of the junction unmatched. The CDR3 nucleotides are TGTGCCAGCACCCCGGGACTAGCGGGAGGTTTTAACACCGGGGAGCTGTTTTTT. This codes for CASTPGLAGGFNTGELFF. The variable domain in full, completed from reference TRBV7-2 and TRBJ2-2, reads GAGVSQSPSNKVTEKGKDVELRCDPISGHTALYWYRQSLGQGLEFLIYFQGNSAPDKSGLPSDRFSAERTGGSVSTLTIQRTQQEDSAVYLCASTPGLAGGFNTGELFFGEGSRLTVL.

The sample holds many counts of this clonotype. This chain connects TRBV20-1 to TRBJ1-6; D might be TRBD1 (5 bases). The CDR3 runs 13 residues. V was trimmed by 1 base and J by 7 bases, leaving 8 bases between them. Germline CDR1 DFQATT, CDR2 SNEGSKA (reference sequence). The DNA of the CDR3 is TGCAGTGCTAGAGGGCAGGGAAATTCACCCCTCCACTTT. Protein: CSARGQGNSPLHF.

This clonotype occurred many times. The CDR3: CASSRDNARGYTF. CDR3 nucleotides: TGTGCCAGTAGTAGGGACAATGCGCGGGGCTACACCTTC. The chain joins TRBV19 to TRBJ1-2; the D gene is possibly TRBD1 (6 bases). CDR3 length: 13 amino acids. Germline V gene lookup returns CDR1 LNHDA and CDR2 SQIVND (reference sequence). Trimming removed 4 bases at V and 8 bases at J, with 14 bases between.

This chain connects TRBV25-1 to TRBJ2-5; 7 bases agree with TRBD2. V shed 1 base, J shed 1 base, and the junction held 12 bases outside the gene matches. CDR3 size: 18 residues. The germline V gene encodes CDR1 MGHDK and CDR2 SYGVNS. Here the CDR3 reads CASSELGLAGEGQETQYF. CDR3 in DNA: TGTGCCAGCAGTGAATTGGGGTTAGCGGGCGAAGGCCAAGAGACCCAGTACTTC.

This clonotype appeared many times. This chain joins TRBV6-2 or TRBV6-3 and TRBJ1-1, with a tentative D call TRBD1 (6 bases). The germline gives CDR1 MNHEY, CDR2 SVGEGT. CDR3 length: 14 amino acids. Trimming cost V 6 bases and J 2 bases, with 13 bases left between them. The CDR3 reads CASSSGRGNTEAFF. The DNA for the CDR3 is TGTGCCAGCAGCTCCGGCAGGGGCAACACTGAAGCTTTCTTT.

This clonotype was recorded once. The J gene is TRBJ2-7, the V gene TRBV19; 8 positions agree with TRBD2. This CDR3 comprises 14 residues. The germline gives CDR1 LNHDA, CDR2 SQIVND (reference sequence). V was clipped by 4 bases and J by 5 bases; unmatched bases: 7. The CDR3 loop is CASSRSGSIDEQYF. The CDR3 region has the DNA TGTGCCAGTAGTAGGAGCGGGAGTATCGACGAGCAGTACTTC.

To note about this clonotype: Germline and junction disagree at one end, which may indicate a read error. V gene TRBV5-1 combines with J gene TRBJ2-2; D remains ambiguous. There are 11 residues in the CDR3. Germline V CDR1 and CDR2: SGHRS, YFSETQ. The CDR3 sequence: CASTDTEELFF. DNA of the CDR3: TGCGCCAGCACCGACACCGAGGAGCTGTTTTTT.

There are many counts of this clonotype. The V and J genes are TRBV7-3 and TRBJ1-1; a weak D match, TRBD1 (5 bases). The CDR3 has 14 amino acids. V lost 6 bases to trimming and J lost 1 base, with 12 bases between them. Germline-derived CDR1 and CDR2 are SGHTA and FQGTGA. CDR3 nucleotide sequence: TGTGCCAGCAGTCCTTTTGGGGGGAACACTGAAGCTTTCTTT. It translates to CASSPFGGNTEAFF.

The chain joins TRBV15 to TRBJ2-7, with D perhaps matching TRBD2 (6 bases). Germline CDR1 LNHNV, CDR2 YYDKDF (reference sequence). The CDR3 consists of 14 residues. The V and J ends lost 7 bases and 7 bases respectively, with 20 bases between them. CDR3 in DNA: TGTGCCACCAACCCAGGGCGGGGAGGCAATGAGCAGTACTTC. It translates to CATNPGRGGNEQYF.

The chain has TRBV29-1 and TRBJ2-5; 8 bases are shared with TRBD1. This CDR3 is 12 amino acids long. Germline CDR1 SQVTM, CDR2 ANQGSEA. This chain's CDR3 is CSRDRGGETQYF. The CDR3 region has the DNA TGCAGTCGTGACAGGGGCGGAGAGACCCAGTACTTC. Using reference TRBV29-1 and TRBJ2-5 for the parts outside the CDR3, the full variable domain is SAVISQKPSRDICQRGTSLTIQCQVDSQVTMMFWYRQQPGQSLTLIATANQGSEATYESGFVIDKFPISRPNLTFSTLTVSNMSPEDSSIYLCSRDRGGETQYFGPGTRLLVL.

This chain connects TRBV9 to TRBJ1-2; D gene unclear. The CDR3 has 15 residues. CDR1 and CDR2 from the germline V gene are SGDLS and YYNGEE. Trimming removed 0 bases at V and 8 bases at J, with 17 bases between. The CDR3 sequence is CASSVVGRALGGYTF. CDR3 DNA: TGTGCCAGCAGCGTAGTTGGTAGGGCTCTCGGAGGCTACACCTTC.

This clonotype was detected ten times or more. The V gene is TRBV20-1, the J gene TRBJ1-1; 12 bases agree with TRBD1. J gave up 1 base and V 5 bases, and 5 bases lay outside the gene matches. The CDR3 extends over 15 amino acids. In germline, CDR1 is DFQATT, CDR2 SNEGSKA (reference sequence). The CDR3 nucleotides read TGCAGTGCTTGGGACAGGGGGCGCGGGAACACTGAAGCTTTCTTT. The encoded protein is CSAWDRGRGNTEAFF.

V usage is TRBV20-1 and J usage is TRBJ2-7, with TRBD2 matching over 11 bases. The CDR3 is 13 residues long. Germline lookup yields CDR1 DFQATT and CDR2 SNEGSKA (reference sequence). The trim removed 4 bases at V and 6 bases at J, leaving 5 bases unmatched. This chain's CDR3 is CSAKGLAGGEQYF. The CDR3 DNA is TGCAGTGCTAAAGGACTAGCGGGTGGCGAGCAGTACTTC.

Ten or more counts support this clonotype. The chain is built from TRBV28 and TRBJ1-6; no firm D call. CDR3 size: 11 residues. Germline assignment: CDR1 MDHEN and CDR2 SYDVKM. Trimming left V 5 bases short and J 9 bases short, with 5 bases between. In DNA form, the CDR3 reads TGTGCCAGCAGTAATACTTCACCCCTCCACTTT. It yields the protein CASSNTSPLHF.

The chain recombines TRBV5-4 with TRBJ1-5; TRBD1 matches at 9 bases. V trimming: 3 bases; J trimming: 7 bases; junction bases outside the gene matches: 11. Germline values: CDR1 SGHNT, CDR2 YYREEE (reference sequence). CDR3 length equals 16 residues. CDR3 residues: CASSWGTGRNGQPQHF. The CDR3 bases are TGTGCCAGCAGCTGGGGGACAGGGAGGAATGGGCAGCCCCAGCATTTT.

J is TRBJ1-3 and V is TRBV5-1; 7 bases map to TRBD1. Germline values: CDR1 SGHRS, CDR2 YFSETQ. CDR3 size: 18 residues. V lost 0 bases, J lost 2 bases, and 11 bases stayed unmatched. For the CDR3, the DNA is TGCGCCAGCAGCTTGGGCCAAATCGACAGGGTGGCTGGAAACACCATATATTTT. Amino acids: CASSLGQIDRVAGNTIYF.

This chain uses TRBV29-1 with TRBJ1-2; D gene unclear. The length of the CDR3 is 13 residues. In germline, CDR1 is SQVTM, CDR2 ANQGSEA. For the CDR3, the DNA is TGCAGTGAAGGAGGGCCCGGCGGCTATGGCTACACCTTC. Residues: CSEGGPGGYGYTF.

This clonotype was recorded many times. This chain joins TRBV20-1 and TRBJ1-6, with D tentatively TRBD1 (6 bases). Germline values: CDR1 DFQATT, CDR2 SNEGSKA (reference sequence). The length of the CDR3 is 15 residues. Trimming shortened V by 3 bases and J by 6 bases, and 15 bases separated the two germline ends. This CDR3 reads CSASPGTTFNSPLHF. As DNA, the CDR3 is TGCAGTGCTAGCCCCGGGACAACCTTTAATTCACCCCTCCACTTT.

This clonotype was recorded at least ten times. The V gene is TRBV20-1, the J gene TRBJ1-1, with no clear D. CDR1 and CDR2 from the germline V gene are DFQATT and SNEGSKA (reference sequence). The CDR3 contains 13 residues. The V gene lost 4 bases and the J gene lost 0 bases, with 9 bases spanning the gap. This chain's CDR3 is CSATLVVNTEAFF. The DNA of the CDR3 is TGCAGTGCTACCCTCGTAGTGAACACTGAAGCTTTCTTT.

The table lists this clonotype with many counts. The genes are TRBV7-2 and TRBJ2-7; 8 bases fit TRBD2. In germline, CDR1 is SGHTA, CDR2 FQGNSA. J was trimmed by 2 bases and V by 5 bases; bases with no gene match: 14. The CDR3 has 17 residues. The CDR3 protein is CASSPGDGRASPYEQYF. DNA of the CDR3: TGTGCCAGCAGCCCAGGAGACGGGAGGGCCTCCCCCTACGAGCAGTACTTC.

With respect to this clonotype: In this CDR3 the conserved last residue, phenylalanine or tryptophan, is missing, so a read error is likely. Because the CDR3's place on the DNA is in doubt, the DNA is left out and the CDR3 is given as listed by TCRdb. This sequence joins TRBV6-5 and TRBJ1-4; the D call in the table, TRBD1, was not verified against the DNA. The CDR3 has 8 amino acids, counting both end residues. Germline CDR1 is MNHEY and CDR2 is SVGAGI. The CDR3 reads CASSSGQL.

This chain uses TRBV7-9 with TRBJ1-1; TRBD1 matches 12 bases. This CDR3 contains 14 residues. V lost 5 bases and J lost 7; bases outside the gene matches: 5. Germline lookup yields CDR1 SEHNR and CDR2 FQNEAQ (reference sequence). The CDR3 DNA sequence: TGTGCCAGCAGCATGGGACAGGGGGCAGATGAAGCTTTCTTT. It translates to CASSMGQGADEAFF.

Ten or more counts support this clonotype. The V call is TRBV29-1, the J call TRBJ1-3; D uncertain. Looked up from germline, CDR1 is SQVTM and CDR2 is ANQGSEA. The CDR3 extends over 13 amino acids. Trimming stripped 4 bases from V and 1 base from J, with 8 bases between. CDR3 bases: TGCAGCGTTGTCGTGGGGTCTGGAAACACCATATATTTT. Amino acid sequence: CSVVVGSGNTIYF. The complete variable domain, with remaining parts taken from reference TRBV29-1 and TRBJ1-3, reads SAVISQKPSRDICQRGTSLTIQCQVDSQVTMMFWYRQQPGQSLTLIATANQGSEATYESGFVIDKFPISRPNLTFSTLTVSNMSPEDSSIYLCSVVVGSGNTIYFGEGSWLTVV.

This clonotype has just a few counts. The rearrangement links TRBV30 to TRBJ1-5; 9 nucleotides line up with TRBD1. Germline V gene data show CDR1 as GTSNPN and CDR2 as SVGIG (reference sequence). V lost 5 bases and J lost 5; bases outside the gene matches: 4. The CDR3 is 13 amino acids. In DNA, the CDR3 is TGTGCCTGGGGGACAGGGAACCATCAGCCCCAGCATTTT. This sequence encodes CAWGTGNHQPQHF.